The subject of this entry is one T cell receptor beta chain. Its antigen remains unidentified. No per-base quality is available; no much larger clone lies one base away. This specimen comes from a study of cytomegalovirus exposure and HLA in healthy donors (dated by TCRdb to 2015 to 2018). In terms of the full investigation: The 650 to 750 repertoires of the first cohort and the 110 or so validation repertoires were produced on the same platform, according to a later analysis. The study was designed to test whether signatures of past pathogen exposure could be identified by cataloging public T cell receptors. In addition to the first cohort of hundreds of subjects, a separate validation cohort of 120 different subjects was used. To predict cytomegalovirus infection status, the study brought together high-throughput TCR immunosequencing, statistical association of individual TCRs with disease status, and machine learning.

Donors formed part of the validation cohort, which comprised 120 subjects and was distinct from the first cohort of under 750 subjects. Beyond this particular receptor, the publication reports: Most TCR sequences were observed very rarely across donors, whereas some public TCRs were present in many individuals. It was suggested by the authors that the approach could potentially be generalized to other disease states and immunological phenotypes. The validation cohort had no HLA typing available for a later analysis, so co-occurrence within that cohort was assessed over all 130 or so repertoires. The classifier was reported to diagnose cytomegalovirus status with high specificity and sensitivity in both the original and validation cohorts. A total of 150 or so TCR beta chains were listed by the study as associated with cytomegalovirus. A later analysis found that TCRs clustered in the first cohort also tended to co-occur in the roughly 120 validation repertoires, with 94% of cluster scores above 0. In vitro tests confirmed that three of the cytomegalovirus-associated TCR beta chains recognize cytomegalovirus antigens.

From the germline V gene, CDR1 is SNHLY and CDR2 is FYNNEI. The germline V end is reduced by 9 bases and the J end by 5 bases; junction bases left unmatched: 17. The CDR3 sequence holds 16 residues, the cysteine and phenylalanine included. Kept here is only the CDR3 DNA, which spans 48 bases and is read in frame from base 1. Libraries were built with the immunoSEQ multiplex PCR assay. The original pipeline was this. A statistical classification framework was built to diagnose cytomegalovirus status from the catalog of TCR beta chain sequences. The table was pulled from immuneACCESS by TCRdb, which kept in-frame rearrangements only. Such tables lose some clones; where checked, under half of the loss comes from unresolved V genes, and the rest has no known cause. For V, J and clone size, that table is used; D and trimming come from the DNA. The sample data list about 78,000 clones, and 90% to 96% of these were observed just once. Jointly, the top ten make up 1.5% to 2% of the sample.

The chain is assembled from TRBV2 and TRBJ2-7, with 9 central nucleotides matching TRBD1. The receptor comes from a man in his late teens or twenties in good health and CMV-seropositive. The sample was PBMCs. The DNA sequence is TGTGCCAGTAAACTCTCACCCGGGACAGGGTACCACGAGCAGTACTTC. Its protein product is CASKLSPGTGYHEQYF. When the CDR3 is completed using the reference TRBV2 and TRBJ2-7 genes on either side, the full variable domain is EPEVTQTPSHQVTQMGQEVILRCVPISNHLYFYWYRQILGQKVEFLVSFYNNEISEKSEIFDDQFSVERPDGSNFTLKIRSTKLEDSAMYFCASKLSPGTGYHEQYFGPGTRLTVT.